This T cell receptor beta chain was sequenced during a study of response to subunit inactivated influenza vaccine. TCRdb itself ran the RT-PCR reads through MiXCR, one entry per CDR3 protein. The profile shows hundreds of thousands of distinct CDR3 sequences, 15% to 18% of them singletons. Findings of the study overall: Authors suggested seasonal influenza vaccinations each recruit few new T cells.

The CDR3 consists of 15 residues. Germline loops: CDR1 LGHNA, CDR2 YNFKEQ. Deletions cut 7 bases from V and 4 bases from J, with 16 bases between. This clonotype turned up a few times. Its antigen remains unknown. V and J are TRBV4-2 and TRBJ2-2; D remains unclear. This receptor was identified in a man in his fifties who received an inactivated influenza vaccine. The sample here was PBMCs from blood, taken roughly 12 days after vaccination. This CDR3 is CASTVSVSGTGELFF. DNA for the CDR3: TGTGCCAGCACGGTCTCAGTCTCAGGCACCGGGGAGCTGTTTTTT.